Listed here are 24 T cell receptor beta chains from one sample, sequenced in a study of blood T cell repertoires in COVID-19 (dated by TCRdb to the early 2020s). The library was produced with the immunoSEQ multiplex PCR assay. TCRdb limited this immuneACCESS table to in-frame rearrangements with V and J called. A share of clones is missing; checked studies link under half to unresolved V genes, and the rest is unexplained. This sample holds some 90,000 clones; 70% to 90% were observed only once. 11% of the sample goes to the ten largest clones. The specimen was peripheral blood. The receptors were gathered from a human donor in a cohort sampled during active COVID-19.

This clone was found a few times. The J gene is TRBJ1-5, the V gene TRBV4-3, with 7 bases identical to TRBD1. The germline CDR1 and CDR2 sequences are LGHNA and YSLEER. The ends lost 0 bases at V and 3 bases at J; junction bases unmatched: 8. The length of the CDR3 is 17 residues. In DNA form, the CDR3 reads TGCGCCAGCAGCCAAGATACATCCGGACAGGTCAATCAGCCCCAGCATTTT. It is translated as CASSQDTSGQVNQPQHF.

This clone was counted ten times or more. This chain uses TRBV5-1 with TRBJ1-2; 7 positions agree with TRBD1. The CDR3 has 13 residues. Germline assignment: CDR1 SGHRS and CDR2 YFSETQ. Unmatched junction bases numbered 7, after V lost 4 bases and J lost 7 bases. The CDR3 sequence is CASSLGQASGYTF. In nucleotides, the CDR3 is TGCGCCAGCAGCCTCGGACAGGCTTCTGGCTACACCTTC.

The CDR3 DNA sequence: TGTGCCAGCAGCAGGGGACTAGCCCGACGGTCCTACGAGCAGTACTTC. Its protein is CASSRGLARRSYEQYF. The chain joins TRBV3-1 (or the pseudogene TRBV3-2) to TRBJ2-7, with 9 bases identical to TRBD2. Unmatched junction bases numbered 9, after V lost 5 bases and J lost 1 base. This CDR3 is 16 amino acids long. In germline, CDR1 is LGHDT, CDR2 YNNKEL (reference sequence).

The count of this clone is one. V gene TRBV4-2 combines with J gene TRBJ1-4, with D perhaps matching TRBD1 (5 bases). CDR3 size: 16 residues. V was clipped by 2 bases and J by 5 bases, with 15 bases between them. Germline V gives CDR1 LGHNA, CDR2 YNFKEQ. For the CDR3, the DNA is TGTGCCAGCAGCCAAAACCCGAGTCCAGGGAATGAAAAACTGTTTTTT. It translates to CASSQNPSPGNEKLFF.

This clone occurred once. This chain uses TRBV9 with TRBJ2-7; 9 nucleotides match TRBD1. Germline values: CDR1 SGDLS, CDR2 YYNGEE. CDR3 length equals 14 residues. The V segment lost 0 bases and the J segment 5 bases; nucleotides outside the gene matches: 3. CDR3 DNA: TGTGCCAGCAGCGTAGGACAGGGGGGCAACGAGCAGTACTTC. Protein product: CASSVGQGGNEQYF. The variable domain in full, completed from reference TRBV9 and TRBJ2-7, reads DSGVTQTPKHLITATGQRVTLRCSPRSGDLSVYWYQQSLDQGLQFLIQYYNGEERAKGNILERFSAQQFPDLHSELNLSSLELGDSALYFCASSVGQGGNEQYFGPGTRLTVT.

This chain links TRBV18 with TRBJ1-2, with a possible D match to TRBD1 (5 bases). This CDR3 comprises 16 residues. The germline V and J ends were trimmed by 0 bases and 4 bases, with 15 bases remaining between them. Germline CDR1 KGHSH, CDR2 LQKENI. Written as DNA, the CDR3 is TGTGCCAGCTCACCACCGGGCCGCAGGGCTCCCTATGGCTACACCTTC. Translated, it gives CASSPPGRRAPYGYTF.

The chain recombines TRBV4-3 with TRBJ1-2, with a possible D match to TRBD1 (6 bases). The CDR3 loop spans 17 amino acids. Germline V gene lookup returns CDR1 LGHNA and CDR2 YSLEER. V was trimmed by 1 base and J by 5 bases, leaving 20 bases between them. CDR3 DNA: TGCGCCAGCAGCCAAGGATATAACAGGGACATCCCATATGGCTACACCTTC. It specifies CASSQGYNRDIPYGYTF.

The CDR3 loop reads CASSQKVSGGGDTQYF. CDR3 nucleotides: TGCGCCAGCAGCCAAAAGGTTAGCGGGGGAGGAGATACGCAGTATTTT. J is TRBJ2-3 and V is TRBV4-3; 9 bases match TRBD2. Losses at the gene ends were 2 bases for V and 5 bases for J; bases not matched to a gene: 8. Germline values: CDR1 LGHNA, CDR2 YSLEER. There are 16 residues in the CDR3.

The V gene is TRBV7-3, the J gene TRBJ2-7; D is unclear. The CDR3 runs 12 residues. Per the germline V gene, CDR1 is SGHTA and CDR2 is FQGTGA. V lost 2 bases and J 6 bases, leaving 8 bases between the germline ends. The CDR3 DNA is TGTGCCAGCAGCTTAGGGCAGCTCGAGCAGTACTTC. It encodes CASSLGQLEQYF.

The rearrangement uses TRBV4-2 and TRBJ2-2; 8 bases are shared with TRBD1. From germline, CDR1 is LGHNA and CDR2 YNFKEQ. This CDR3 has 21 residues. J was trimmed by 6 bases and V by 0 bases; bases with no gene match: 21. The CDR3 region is CASSQDRGQATWADRAGELFF. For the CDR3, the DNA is TGTGCCAGCAGCCAAGATCGGGGACAGGCCACCTGGGCTGACAGGGCCGGGGAGCTGTTTTTT.

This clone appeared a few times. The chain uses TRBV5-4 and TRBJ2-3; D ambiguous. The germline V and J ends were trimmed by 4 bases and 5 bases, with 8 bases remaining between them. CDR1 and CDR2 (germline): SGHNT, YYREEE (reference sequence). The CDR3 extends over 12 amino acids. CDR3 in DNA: TGTGCCAGCAGCATCACGGGAGATACGCAGTATTTT. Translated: CASSITGDTQYF.

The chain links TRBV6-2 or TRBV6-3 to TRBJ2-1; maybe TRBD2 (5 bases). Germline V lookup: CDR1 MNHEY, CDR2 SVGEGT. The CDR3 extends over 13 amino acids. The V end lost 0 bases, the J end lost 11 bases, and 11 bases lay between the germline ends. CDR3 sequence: CASSYSGQRKQFF. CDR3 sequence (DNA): TGTGCCAGCAGTTACTCAGGCCAGCGGAAGCAGTTCTTC.

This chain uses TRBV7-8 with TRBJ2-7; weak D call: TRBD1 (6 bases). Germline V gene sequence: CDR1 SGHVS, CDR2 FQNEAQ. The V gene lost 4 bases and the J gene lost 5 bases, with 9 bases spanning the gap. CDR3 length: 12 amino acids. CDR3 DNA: TGTGCCAGCAGCTCTAACAGGGACGAGCAGTACTTC. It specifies CASSSNRDEQYF.

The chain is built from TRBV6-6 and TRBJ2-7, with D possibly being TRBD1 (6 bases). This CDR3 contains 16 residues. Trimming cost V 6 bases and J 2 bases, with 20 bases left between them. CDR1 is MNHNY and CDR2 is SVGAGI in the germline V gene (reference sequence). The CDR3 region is CASSYALQGTPYEQYF. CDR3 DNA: TGTGCCAGCAGCTACGCACTACAGGGTACCCCCTACGAGCAGTACTTC.

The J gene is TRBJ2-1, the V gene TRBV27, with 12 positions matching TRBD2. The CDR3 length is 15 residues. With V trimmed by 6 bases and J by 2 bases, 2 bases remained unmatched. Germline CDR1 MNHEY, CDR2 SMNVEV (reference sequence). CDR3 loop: CASRRTSGTYNEQFF. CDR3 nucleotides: TGTGCCAGCAGACGGACTAGCGGGACCTACAATGAGCAGTTCTTC.

Written as DNA, the CDR3 is TGCGCCAGCAGCCTCGAGGGGCAGGGGGCCCCTGGGGCCAACGTCCTGACTTTC. This translates into CASSLEGQGAPGANVLTF. The rearrangement uses TRBV5-1 and TRBJ2-6; the match to TRBD1 covers 8 bases. The trim removed 4 bases at V and 2 bases at J, leaving 11 bases unmatched. Germline-derived CDR1 and CDR2 are SGHRS and YFSETQ. This CDR3 has 18 residues.

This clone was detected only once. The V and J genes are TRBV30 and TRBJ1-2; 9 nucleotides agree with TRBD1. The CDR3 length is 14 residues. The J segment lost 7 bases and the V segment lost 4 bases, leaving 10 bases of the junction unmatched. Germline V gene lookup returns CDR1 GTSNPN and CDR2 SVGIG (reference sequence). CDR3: CAWNIQGAQGGYTF. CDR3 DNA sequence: TGTGCCTGGAACATACAGGGGGCGCAGGGTGGCTACACCTTC.

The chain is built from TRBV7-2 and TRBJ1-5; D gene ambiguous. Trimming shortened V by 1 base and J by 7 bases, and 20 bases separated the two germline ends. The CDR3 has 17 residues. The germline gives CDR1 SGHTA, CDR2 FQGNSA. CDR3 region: CASSLGGGVGVSQPQHF. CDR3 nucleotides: TGTGCCAGCAGCTTAGGGGGAGGCGTCGGTGTCTCCCAGCCCCAGCATTTT.

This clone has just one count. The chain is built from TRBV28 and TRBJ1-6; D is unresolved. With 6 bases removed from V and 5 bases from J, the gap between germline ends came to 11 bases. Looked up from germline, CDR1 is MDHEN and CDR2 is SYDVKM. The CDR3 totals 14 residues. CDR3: CASRSPLNNSPLHF. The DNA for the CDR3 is TGTGCCAGCAGGTCCCCTCTAAATAATTCACCCCTCCACTTT.

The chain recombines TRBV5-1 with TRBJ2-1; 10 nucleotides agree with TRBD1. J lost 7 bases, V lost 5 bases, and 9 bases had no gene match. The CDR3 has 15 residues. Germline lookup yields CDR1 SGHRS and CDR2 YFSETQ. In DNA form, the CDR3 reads TGCGCCAGCAGAACCGGGACAGGGGTGGATAATGAGCAGTTCTTC. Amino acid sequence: CASRTGTGVDNEQFF.

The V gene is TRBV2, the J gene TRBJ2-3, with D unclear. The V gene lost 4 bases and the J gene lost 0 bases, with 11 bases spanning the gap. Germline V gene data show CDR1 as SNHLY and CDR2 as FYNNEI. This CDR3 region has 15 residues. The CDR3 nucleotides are TGTGCCAGCAGTGGACTCGAAAGGAGCACAGATACGCAGTATTTT. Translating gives CASSGLERSTDTQYF.

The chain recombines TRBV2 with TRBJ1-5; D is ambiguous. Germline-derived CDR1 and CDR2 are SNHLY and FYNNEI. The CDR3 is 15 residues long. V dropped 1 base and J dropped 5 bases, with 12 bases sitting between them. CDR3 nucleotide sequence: TGTGCCAGCAGTGAAGTAGGAGGGAACCATCAGCCCCAGCATTTT. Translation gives CASSEVGGNHQPQHF.

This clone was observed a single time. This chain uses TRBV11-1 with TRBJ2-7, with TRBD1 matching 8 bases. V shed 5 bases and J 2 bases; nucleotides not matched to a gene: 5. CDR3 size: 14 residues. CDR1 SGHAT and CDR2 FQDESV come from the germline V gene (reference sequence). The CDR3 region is CASSKGQGTYEQYF. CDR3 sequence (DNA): TGTGCCAGCAGCAAAGGACAGGGTACCTACGAGCAGTACTTC.

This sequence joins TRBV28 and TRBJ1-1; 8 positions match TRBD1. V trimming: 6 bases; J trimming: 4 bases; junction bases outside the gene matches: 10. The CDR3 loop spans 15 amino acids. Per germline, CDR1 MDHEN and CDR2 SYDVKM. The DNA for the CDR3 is TGTGCCAGCAGCGTCGGGGGCAGGGGGCCCACTGAAGCTTTCTTT. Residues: CASSVGGRGPTEAFF. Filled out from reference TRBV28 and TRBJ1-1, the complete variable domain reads DVKVTQSSRYLVKRTGEKVFLECVQDMDHENMFWYRQDPGLGLRLIYFSYDVKMKEKGDIPEGYSVSREKKERFSLILESASTNQTSMYLCASSVGGRGPTEAFFGQGTRLTVV.